Listed below are T cell receptor beta chains from one sample, sequenced in a study of Tregs in tolerant kidney transplant recipients. The repertoire was sequenced with immunoSEQ multiplex PCR; TCRdb's copy has only in-frame clones and lacks some. This table has roughly 14,000 clones, around nine tenths appearing once. The material sequenced was CD8+ T cells from blood. These TCRs come from a human donor in good health. Each CDR3 is given with its conserved first and last residue. The D gene is left open where the match is weak. Not all rows give a size; the values are once, few, many and, for expanded clones, a class.

v_gene	j_gene	d_gene	abundance	CDR3nt	CDR3aa
TRBV5-5	TRBJ2-7	.	.	TGTGCCAGCAGCTCACCGTGGGGCTACGAGCAGTACTTC	CASSSPWGYEQYF
TRBV7-3	TRBJ2-1	.	.	TGTGCCAGCAGCTTATTCCGCGGGGATTCCTACAATGAGCAGTTCTTC	CASSLFRGDSYNEQFF
TRBV20-1	TRBJ1-3	.	.	TGCAGTGCCCCTCGGGGTCACACCATATATTTT	CSAPRGHTIYF
TRBV6-5	TRBJ2-1	TRBD2	.	TGTGCCAGCAGTCCTTGGGCCGGGGAGGGTGAGCAGTTCTTC	CASSPWAGEGEQFF
TRBV5-1	TRBJ2-7	TRBD1	.	TGCGCCAGCAGCACCCGGACAGGCTTCTACGAGCAGTACTTC	CASSTRTGFYEQYF
TRBV5-4	TRBJ2-7	TRBD2	.	TGTGCGGCTAGCGGGAGTCTGGATGAAAAGCAGTACTTC	CAASGSLDEKQYF
TRBV4-1	TRBJ1-6	.	.	TGCGCCAGCAGCCCCAGGGGAGAGAGCTCCTATAATTCACCCCTCCACTTT	CASSPRGESSYNSPLHF
TRBV13	TRBJ1-2	.	.	TGTGCCAGCAGCCCAAACCAGAGAGTTTTTGGCTACACCTTC	CASSPNQRVFGYTF
TRBV2	TRBJ2-3	.	once	TGTGCCATGAGGGGAGCCCGCACAGATACGCAGTATTTT	CAMRGARTDTQYF
TRBV27	TRBJ1-1	.	.	TGTGCCAGCAGTTTAAGGGGGATGAACACTGAAGCTTTCTTT	CASSLRGMNTEAFF
TRBV19	TRBJ1-1	TRBD1	.	TGTGCCAGTAGTATGGGACAGGGATTGAACACTGAAGCTTTCTTT	CASSMGQGLNTEAFF
TRBV10-3	TRBJ1-3	TRBD1	few	TGTGCCATCAGGAGGACAGGGAATGGAAACACCATATATTTT	CAIRRTGNGNTIYF
TRBV5-8	TRBJ2-7	.	.	TGTGCCAGCAGCTTGTACAGCGCCTACGAGCAGTACTTC	CASSLYSAYEQYF
TRBV9	TRBJ2-1	.	.	TGTGCCAGCAGCGTAACCGTTAGCTTCTACAATGAGCAGTTCTTC	CASSVTVSFYNEQFF
TRBV27	TRBJ1-1	.	.	TGTGCCAGCAGGCGTGGGGGGCTGAACACTGAAGCTTTCTTT	CASRRGGLNTEAFF
TRBV13	TRBJ2-7	.	.	TGTGCCAGCAGCGTGGGCAAATACTACGAGCAGTACTTC	CASSVGKYYEQYF
TRBV6-5	TRBJ1-1	.	.	TGTGCCAGCAGTAATTTCCCAGGTGAAGCTTTCTTT	CASSNFPGEAFF
TRBV7-9	TRBJ2-5	.	.	TGTGCCAGCAGCTTTGGGATCATACAAGAGACCCAGTACTTC	CASSFGIIQETQYF
TRBV27	TRBJ2-1	.	.	TGTGCCAGCCGTCTGGGGACGAATGAGCAGTTCTTC	CASRLGTNEQFF
TRBV29-1	TRBJ2-7	.	.	TGCAGCGTTGAAGAGACAGTTTACGAGGAGCAGTACTTC	CSVEETVYEEQYF
TRBV7-3	TRBJ2-5	.	.	TGTGCCAGCAGCTTAACAACAGGGGAGACCCAGTACTTC	CASSLTTGETQYF
TRBV19	TRBJ2-1	.	.	TGTGCCAGTAGCTACGTACCCTACAATGAGCAGTTCTTC	CASSYVPYNEQFF
TRBV12-1	TRBJ2-1	.	.	TGTGCCAGCAGCTTTGTCGGACTAGCGGGGGAGTACAATGAGCAGTTCTTC	CASSFVGLAGEYNEQFF
TRBV19	TRBJ2-4	.	.	TGTGCCAGTAGCCACAACTGGGCCGGGGCTCTAGCCAAAAACATTCAGTACTTC	CASSHNWAGALAKNIQYF
TRBV11-2	TRBJ1-2	.	.	TGTGCCAGCAGCTTCGGCAGAAATTCCTATGGCTACACCTTC	CASSFGRNSYGYTF
TRBV30	TRBJ2-7	.	.	TGTGCCCAAACCCCCTCGTGCGGACAGTTCGTTAATCACGAGCAGTACTTC	CAQTPSCGQFVNHEQYF
TRBV19	TRBJ1-1	.	.	TGTGCCAGTAGTGTAGGAAAGAACACTGAAGCTTTCTTT	CASSVGKNTEAFF
TRBV7-9	TRBJ1-2	.	.	TGTGCCAGCAGCTTGTTAAGTAACTATGGCTACACCTTC	CASSLLSNYGYTF
TRBV11-2	TRBJ2-5	TRBD1	.	TGTGCCAGCAGCTTAGGACAGGGACAAGAGACCCAGTACTTC	CASSLGQGQETQYF
TRBV28	TRBJ2-3	.	.	TGTGCCAGCAGTTTTTTGGCGGGGAGGTCCCGTACAGATACGCAGTATTTT	CASSFLAGRSRTDTQYF
TRBV7-2	TRBJ2-7	TRBD2	.	TGTGCCAGCAGCTTAGTTGTGCGGGAGGCGCGGTACTTC	CASSLVVREARYF
TRBV19	TRBJ1-1	.	.	TGTGCCAGTAGTATAGGGCGGGACACTGAAGCTTTCTTT	CASSIGRDTEAFF
TRBV11-2	TRBJ2-1	TRBD2	.	TGTGCCAGCAGCTTCATAGCGGGAGGGCGGGGTGAGCAGTTCTTC	CASSFIAGGRGEQFF
TRBV2	TRBJ2-3	TRBD2	.	TGTGCCAGCAGTGATTTGGGGGGGATCACAGATACGCAGTATTTT	CASSDLGGITDTQYF
TRBV4-3	TRBJ2-7	.	.	TGCGCCAGCAGCCAAGATCGAGGTACCTACGAGCAGTACTTC	CASSQDRGTYEQYF